The following is a T cell receptor beta chain sequence with its context. The protocol was immunoSEQ multiplex PCR, while the TCRdb copy is restricted to in-frame clones and leaves out a portion. The table lists some 70,000 clones, roughly 89% of them singletons. Patients with a history of autoimmune disease or on systemic immunosuppression were excluded. The data derive from a study of OX40 agonist ivuxolimab in advanced cancers. Overall study: Ivuxolimab is a fully human IgG2 antibody that activates OX40 (CD134). Therapy given before enrollment (anti-PD-1, anti-PD-L1 or anti-CTLA-4) was allowed, and approximately 40% had some. The mean age was about 57 years, ranging from about 23 to 79, with under 90% of participants male.

V lost 0 bases and J lost 2, with 11 bases in between. CDR3 size: 15 residues. Germline assignment: CDR1 KGHSH and CDR2 LQKENI. The sequence derives from an adult with an advanced solid tumor such as melanoma, head and neck, liver or kidney cancer. The starting material was CD4+ or CD8+ T cells sorted from blood, obtained in a trial of the OX40 agonist ivuxolimab. The rearrangement uses TRBV18 and TRBJ2-7; D is unclear. CDR3 sequence reads: CASSPPHDLPYEQYF. The CDR3, as DNA: TGTGCCAGCTCACCACCCCACGACCTACCCTACGAGCAGTACTTC.